The T cell receptor (beta chain) under discussion was sequenced for a study of response to subunit inactivated influenza vaccine. A few counts support this clonotype. Germline V lookup: CDR1 SGHRS, CDR2 YFSETQ. The CDR3 extends over 15 amino acids. With 9 bases clipped from V and 3 bases from J, the junction kept 12 bases outside the gene matches. TCRdb reprocessed the RT-PCR reads with MiXCR, giving one entry per CDR3 protein. The sample has a few hundred thousand distinct CDR3 sequences; roughly 10% are singletons. A further study also used this sample, focusing on T cells expressing NK-cell markers. Per that study: Template switching by 5'RACE with UMIs generated the TCR beta cDNA. According to the study, TCR beta repertoires originated from sorted CD3+CD56+NKG2C+, CD3+CD56+NKG2C- and CD3+CD56-NKG2C+ T cells. Serological testing identified most of the eight sequenced donors as HCMV-seropositive and one as seronegative. Only alpha-beta TCR T cells were sorted in several experiments, using an anti-gamma-delta TCR antibody. Each of a handful of donors carried dominant NKG2C+ clonotypes accounting for about 1.0-8% of CD8+ T cells.

The sample was PBMCs from blood, taken on the day of vaccination. This clonotype was obtained from a man aged 45 to 65 who received an inactivated influenza vaccine. The J gene is TRBJ1-1, the V gene TRBV5-1, with TRBD1 matching 9 bases. The DNA for the CDR3 is TGCGCCACGAGGGCTGTTAGACAGGGGGACACTGAAGCTTTCTTT. It encodes CATRAVRQGDTEAFF.